Below are 5 T cell receptor beta chains sequenced from a single sample in a study of T-cell memory formation after mild COVID-19. One entry per CDR3 protein, called by TCRdb with MiXCR from the 5' RACE reads. The sample holds 300,000 to 350,000 distinct CDR3 sequences; 12% to 15% are singletons and the top ten take 22%. Sequencing was carried out using PBMCs or a T cell subset sorted from them (not recorded which). The source is a man younger than 35 who had mild COVID-19 (a few samples of this study predate the infection). Cell type and time point are not known.

This clonotype has at least ten counts. The rearrangement uses TRBV15 and TRBJ2-1; D remains ambiguous. The CDR3 extends over 15 amino acids. From germline, CDR1 is LNHNV and CDR2 YYDKDF (reference sequence). The germline V and J ends were trimmed by 0 bases and 5 bases, with 11 bases remaining between them. CDR3 sequence reads: CATSRDGRMNNEQFF. In DNA, the CDR3 is TGTGCCACCAGCAGAGATGGCAGGATGAACAATGAGCAGTTCTTC. The variable domain in full, completed from reference TRBV15 and TRBJ2-1, reads DAMVIQNPRYQVTQFGKPVTLSCSQTLNHNVMYWYQQKSSQAPKLLFHYYDKDFNNEADTPDNFQSRRPNTSFCFLDIRSPGLGDTAMYLCATSRDGRMNNEQFFGPGTRLTVL.

This clonotype was seen more than once but under ten times. The rearrangement links TRBV15 to TRBJ2-7; 9 bases line up with TRBD2. From germline, CDR1 is LNHNV and CDR2 YYDKDF (reference sequence). This CDR3 contains 14 residues. Trimming at V came to 4 bases and at J to 3 bases, leaving 4 bases not matched to a gene. The CDR3 DNA follows: TGTGCCACCAGCATAGAGCGGGGGGACTACGAGCAGTACTTC. Translating gives CATSIERGDYEQYF.

This clonotype was detected only a few times. The rearrangement uses TRBV5-1 and TRBJ1-1; 7 bases match TRBD1. V was clipped by 0 bases and J by 5 bases; unmatched bases: 13. Germline assignment: CDR1 SGHRS and CDR2 YFSETQ. The CDR3 totals 17 residues. DNA of the CDR3: TGCGCCAGCAGCTTGGCCCCAAACAGGGGACTGGGGACTGAAGCTTTCTTT. Its protein is CASSLAPNRGLGTEAFF.

The chain has TRBV5-1 and TRBJ2-7; 10 nucleotides align to TRBD1. Germline values: CDR1 SGHRS, CDR2 YFSETQ. The trim removed 4 bases at V and 12 bases at J, leaving 7 bases unmatched. This CDR3 has 12 residues. DNA of the CDR3: TGCGCCAGCAGCCCGGGGACAGGGGTGTCGTACTTC. The encoded protein is CASSPGTGVSYF.

The V call is TRBV12-3 or TRBV12-4, the J call TRBJ2-5; 10 bases fit TRBD2. The length of the CDR3 is 18 residues. The junction had 16 bases not matched to a gene; V was cut back by 2 bases and J by 7 bases. The CDR3 coding sequence is TGTGCCAGCAGTTTAACCCCCTCTAGCGGGGGCCGCCCATGGACCCAGTACTTC. Protein product: CASSLTPSSGGRPWTQYF.